The source of this T cell receptor beta chain is a study of blood T cell repertoires in COVID-19. Background on the study: COVID-19 samples collected from the United States, Italy and Spain covered acute and convalescent phases. Nucleic acid was either cDNA or gDNA, and it came from T cells, B-cell-depleted T cells, or PBMCs.

In the original processing: From reference gene primer amplification, estimates of nucleated cell counts were derived. The repertoire was sequenced with immunoSEQ multiplex PCR; TCRdb's copy has only in-frame clones and lacks some. That table furnishes V, J and clone size, whereas the DNA furnished D and trimming. The repertoire holds under 40,000 clones, with less than 90% as singletons. Germline CDR1 is KGHSH and CDR2 is LQKENI. The germline V and J ends were trimmed by 2 bases and 2 bases, with 15 bases remaining between them. The CDR3 has 17 residues. This clonotype originated in a woman of 80 years or more with active or convalescent COVID-19. The sequencing sample was made of peripheral blood. V gene TRBV18 combines with J gene TRBJ2-2, with D possibly matching TRBD1 (6 bases). CDR3 loop: CASSPLNQGLNTGELFF. For the CDR3, the DNA is TGTGCCAGCTCACCATTAAATCAGGGGCTAAACACCGGGGAGCTGTTTTTT.